The 13 T cell receptor beta chains reported below all come from one sample, sequenced in a study of blood T cell repertoires in COVID-19. This table comes from immunoSEQ multiplex PCR, and its TCRdb copy is limited to in-frame clones, with some not included. The sample records about 160,000 clones, 80% being singletons. Sequencing input: PBMCs or T cells enriched from blood (not recorded which). The receptors were sampled from an older woman who had recovered from COVID-19.

CDR3 sequence (DNA): TGCGCCAGCAGCCAGGGACAGGCTGGGGCCAACGTCCTGACTTTC. Protein sequence: CASSQGQAGANVLTF. The gene calls are TRBV4-1 and TRBJ2-6; TRBD1 agrees at 8 bases. Germline assignment: CDR1 MGHRA and CDR2 YSYEKL. Trimming at V came to 3 bases and at J to 2 bases, leaving 0 bases not matched to a gene. This CDR3 comprises 15 residues.

The J gene is TRBJ1-1, the V gene TRBV7-2; 9 nucleotides agree with TRBD1. Germline CDR1 and CDR2: SGHTA and FQGNSA. V was pared by 4 bases and J by 9 bases, with 6 bases of the junction left unmatched. The CDR3 contains 13 residues. The CDR3 bases are TGTGCCAGCAGCTCCTTGACAGGGGGGCAAGCTTTCTTT. Amino acid sequence: CASSSLTGGQAFF.

V is TRBV24-1 and J is TRBJ2-2; TRBD1 matches at 7 bases. Germline CDR1 reads KGHDR; CDR2 reads SFDVKD. The CDR3 totals 14 residues. Trimming took 7 bases from V and 3 from J; bases not matched to a gene: 4. CDR3 in DNA: TGTGCCACCAGAGGGACAGATCACACCGGGGAGCTGTTTTTT. It translates to CATRGTDHTGELFF.

The gene calls are TRBV19 and TRBJ2-5, with D maybe TRBD2 (6 bases). Germline V gene lookup returns CDR1 LNHDA and CDR2 SQIVND (reference sequence). V was trimmed by 7 bases and J by 1 base, leaving 13 bases between them. The CDR3 contains 14 residues. Written as DNA, the CDR3 is TGTGCCAGTACCAAACGGGGGACCCAAGAGACCCAGTACTTC. Encoded protein: CASTKRGTQETQYF. The entire variable domain, with the rest obtained from reference TRBV19 and TRBJ2-5, is as follows: DGGITQSPKYLFRKEGQNVTLSCEQNLNHDAMYWYRQDPGQGLRLIYYSQIVNDFQKGDIAEGYSVSREKKESFPLTVTSAQKNPTAFYLCASTKRGTQETQYFGPGTRLLVL.

This chain uses TRBV12-3 or TRBV12-4 with TRBJ1-2, with 8 nucleotides matching TRBD1. The CDR3 is 13 residues long. The ends lost 8 bases at V and 3 bases at J; junction bases unmatched: 5. The CDR3 here is CASGLRGHYGYTF. In DNA form, the CDR3 reads TGTGCCAGCGGCCTCAGGGGGCACTATGGCTACACCTTC.

The chain uses TRBV6-1 and TRBJ1-2; D is uncertain. Trimming removed 1 base at V and 7 bases at J, with 7 bases between. The CDR3 runs to 12 residues. Germline V gene lookup returns CDR1 MNHNS and CDR2 SASEGT. CDR3 sequence reads: CASSEGLGGYTF. CDR3 DNA: TGTGCCAGCAGTGAAGGACTAGGTGGCTACACCTTC.

This clone was counted between two and nine times. The J gene is TRBJ2-1, the V gene TRBV4-1; tentative D call: TRBD2 (6 bases). V lost 0 bases to trimming and J lost 4 bases, with 10 bases between them. The CDR3 covers 15 residues. Germline values: CDR1 MGHRA, CDR2 YSYEKL. The CDR3 sequence is CASSQEWAGYNEQFF. CDR3 DNA sequence: TGCGCCAGCAGCCAAGAGTGGGCGGGGTACAATGAGCAGTTCTTC.

The V call is TRBV3-1 (or the pseudogene TRBV3-2), the J call TRBJ2-2; 10 nucleotides align to TRBD2. Per germline, CDR1 LGHDT and CDR2 YNNKEL (reference sequence). V shed 4 bases and J 5 bases; nucleotides not matched to a gene: 7. This CDR3 has 16 amino acids. Here the CDR3 reads CASSRLAGGPTGELFF. The CDR3 region has the DNA TGTGCCAGCAGCCGCTTAGCGGGGGGCCCGACCGGGGAGCTGTTTTTT.

The rearrangement uses TRBV14 and TRBJ1-2; 8 bases are shared with TRBD1. J gave up 4 bases and V 3 bases, and 7 bases lay outside the gene matches. Germline V lookup: CDR1 SGHDN, CDR2 FVKESK. The CDR3 spans 15 residues. The CDR3 DNA is TGTGCCAGCAGCCAGGGGCAGGGGGCCCTCTATGGCTACACCTTC. It is translated as CASSQGQGALYGYTF.

The J gene is TRBJ1-5, the V gene TRBV7-9; 10 bases map to TRBD1. The CDR3 extends over 14 amino acids. V gave up 5 bases and J gave up 7 bases; unmatched junction bases: 5. Per the germline V gene, CDR1 is SEHNR and CDR2 is FQNEAQ (reference sequence). CDR3 sequence: CASSGDRGEQPQHF. DNA for the CDR3: TGTGCCAGCAGCGGGGACAGGGGAGAACAGCCCCAGCATTTT.

This sequence joins TRBV6-1 and TRBJ1-6; 8 nucleotides align to TRBD1. The CDR3 is made up of 16 amino acids. V lost 4 bases, J lost 2 bases, and 4 bases stayed unmatched. Per the germline V gene, CDR1 is MNHNS and CDR2 is SASEGT. In DNA, the CDR3 is TGTGCCAGCAGTGCACAGGGGGTCGCCTATAATTCACCCCTCCACTTT. Amino acid sequence: CASSAQGVAYNSPLHF.

This clone was recorded at least ten times. V gene TRBV29-1 combines with J gene TRBJ1-2; no firm D call. V was cut by 7 bases and J by 8 bases, with 14 bases left in between. Germline-derived CDR1 and CDR2 are SQVTM and ANQGSEA. CDR3 length equals 11 residues. CDR3 sequence: CSAAGSAGYTF. The DNA for the CDR3 is TGCAGCGCTGCGGGGAGTGCGGGCTACACCTTC.

The chain joins TRBV27 to TRBJ2-1; 8 bases map to TRBD2. Trimming took 1 base from V and 9 from J; bases not matched to a gene: 8. The germline CDR1 and CDR2 sequences are MNHEY and SMNVEV (reference sequence). The CDR3 sequence is 15 residues long. CDR3 in DNA: TGTGCCAGCAGTTTATTAGGCGGGGGGCCCGGTGAGCAGTTCTTC. Protein sequence: CASSLLGGGPGEQFF.